Below, one T cell receptor (beta chain) is given with its context. Germline assignment: CDR1 SNHLY and CDR2 FYNNEI. V was shortened by 1 base and J by 8 bases, with 12 bases between the two germline ends. This CDR3 spans 14 amino acids. The record originates from a study of blood T cell repertoires in COVID-19. In the original processing: Quantification of nucleated cells was approximated via reference gene primer amplification. TCRdb's copy holds only in-frame clones and misses some; the assay was immunoSEQ multiplex PCR. V and J calls and clone size are given by that table; D and trimming were obtained from the DNA. The table shows fewer than 250,000 clones, with roughly 78% occurring only once.

V gene TRBV2 combines with J gene TRBJ1-5; weak D call: TRBD1 (5 bases). The sequenced material came from peripheral blood. The TCR comes from a woman in her thirties or forties with acute or convalescent COVID-19. The CDR3: CASSEGSRAEPQHF. In DNA form, the CDR3 reads TGTGCCAGCAGTGAAGGATCCAGGGCGGAGCCCCAGCATTTT.